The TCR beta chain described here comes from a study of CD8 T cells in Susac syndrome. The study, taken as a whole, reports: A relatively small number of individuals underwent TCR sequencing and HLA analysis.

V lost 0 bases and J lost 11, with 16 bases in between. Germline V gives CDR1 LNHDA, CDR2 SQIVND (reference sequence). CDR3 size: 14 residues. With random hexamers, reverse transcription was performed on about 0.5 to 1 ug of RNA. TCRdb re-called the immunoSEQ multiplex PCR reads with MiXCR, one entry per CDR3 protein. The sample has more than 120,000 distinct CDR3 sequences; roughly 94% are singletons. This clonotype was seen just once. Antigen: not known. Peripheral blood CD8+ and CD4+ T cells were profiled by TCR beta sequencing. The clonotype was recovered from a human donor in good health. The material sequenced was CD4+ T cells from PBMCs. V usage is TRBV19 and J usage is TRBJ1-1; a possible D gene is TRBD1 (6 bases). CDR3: CASSIDRGTGNAFF. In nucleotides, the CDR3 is TGTGCCAGTAGTATAGATCGGGGAACAGGGAATGCTTTCTTT.